This TCR beta chain was profiled in a study of Ad26.COV2.S vaccination and SARS-CoV-2 variants. The CDR3 contains 20 residues. The V segment lost 4 bases and the J segment 3 bases; nucleotides outside the gene matches: 18. Germline assignment: CDR1 MNHEY and CDR2 SMNVEV (reference sequence). Study conclusions and caveats: Total T cell responses, in the TCR breadth and depth analyses, may have been underestimated.

TCRdb's copy holds only in-frame clones and misses some; the assay was immunoSEQ multiplex PCR. Here the sample spans around 450,000 clones, 89% being singletons. Documented treatment: around 19 received Ad26.COV2.S at low or high dose, single or two shots; roughly five received placebo; per-sample allocation not given. Following the first vaccine or placebo injection, samples were taken on day 63. Comment on this clone: The antigen is not known.

The clonotype originates from a person aged 18 to 65 who received the Ad26.COV2.S COVID-19 vaccine or a placebo. The chain is built from TRBV27 and TRBJ2-3, with 11 nucleotides matching TRBD2. The sample was peripheral blood, taken in a trial of Ad26.COV2.S vaccine versus placebo. The CDR3 bases are TGTGCCAGCAGTTCCCGAGGGGGTAGCGGGAGGGCCGATGGTACAGATACGCAGTATTTT. Protein product: CASSSRGGSGRADGTDTQYF.